This TCR beta chain came from a study of blood T cells in healthy people across ages. Study conclusions and caveats: Estimated diversity across one million T cells was deemed an underestimate. Higher naive T cell percentage went strongly together with higher TCR beta diversity.

The CDR3 has 18 amino acids. The germline gives CDR1 SGHRS, CDR2 YFSETQ. Trimming took 4 bases from V and 3 from J; bases not matched to a gene: 17. At least ten counts were recorded for this clonotype. As yet, its antigen is unknown. Next came a second PCR, run for about 7 to 12 cycles, which used a sample-barcoded 5' primer along with a J-beta primer mix. TCRdb processed the 5' RACE reads anew with MiXCR; each CDR3 protein has one entry. The sample yields about 590,000 distinct CDR3 sequences, roughly 31% seen once. This rearrangement joins TRBV5-1 to TRBJ2-5; TRBD2 matches 8 bases. The sample consisted of blood. The source of this sequence is an elderly woman in good health. This chain's CDR3 is CASSPFRAGDEEKETQYF. As DNA, the CDR3 is TGCGCCAGCAGCCCCTTCCGAGCGGGGGACGAAGAAAAAGAGACCCAGTACTTC.